Each of the 32 T cell receptor beta chains below was sequenced from the same sample in a study of control samples from healthy donors and cancer patients. The protocol was immunoSEQ multiplex PCR, while the TCRdb copy is restricted to in-frame clones and leaves out a portion. The sample holds fewer than 150,000 clones, around 90% seen once. The sequenced sample was blood. Receptors were obtained from a man aged 18 to 30 in good health.

The chain uses TRBV5-1 and TRBJ2-7; 7 nucleotides line up with TRBD1. Germline V CDR1 and CDR2: SGHRS, YFSETQ. V lost 0 bases to trimming and J lost 3 bases; unmatched junction nucleotides: 6. The CDR3 is made up of 15 amino acids. CDR3 amino acids: CASSLVGTAVYEQYF. The CDR3 coding sequence is TGCGCCAGCAGCTTGGTAGGGACAGCAGTCTACGAGCAGTACTTC.

V gene TRBV11-2 combines with J gene TRBJ1-1; D ambiguous. This CDR3 is built from 13 residues. V was pared by 0 bases and J by 0 bases, with 2 bases between. Germline CDR1 and CDR2: SGHAT and FQNNGV. CDR3 DNA: TGTGCCAGCAGCTTAGACGTGAACACTGAAGCTTTCTTT. Translated, it gives CASSLDVNTEAFF. The full variable domain, rest sourced from reference TRBV11-2 and TRBJ1-1, is EAGVAQSPRYKIIEKRQSVAFWCNPISGHATLYWYQQILGQGPKLLIQFQNNGVVDDSQLPKDRFSAERLKGVDSTLKIQPAKLEDSAVYLCASSLDVNTEAFFGQGTRLTVV.

V and J are TRBV5-1 and TRBJ1-3; no clear D. Between the trimmed V and J ends, which lost 0 bases and 0 bases, there was a span of 7 bases. The V gene's germline CDR1 is SGHRS and CDR2 YFSETQ. CDR3 length: 15 amino acids. Here the CDR3 reads CASSLEASSGNTIYF. The CDR3 DNA sequence: TGCGCCAGCAGCTTGGAAGCCAGCTCTGGAAACACCATATATTTT. Full variable domain (missing parts from reference TRBV5-1 and TRBJ1-3): KAGVTQTPRYLIKTRGQQVTLSCSPISGHRSVSWYQQTPGQGLQFLFEYFSETQRNKGNFPGRFSGRQFSNSRSEMNVSTLELGDSALYLCASSLEASSGNTIYFGEGSWLTVV.

The V gene is TRBV3-1 (or the pseudogene TRBV3-2), the J gene TRBJ2-7; D gene uncertain. The CDR3 runs to 13 residues. Germline lookup yields CDR1 LGHDT and CDR2 YNNKEL (reference sequence). V shed 0 bases and J shed 6 bases, with 9 bases lying between them. CDR3 protein: CASSQDYPSEQYF. The CDR3 DNA reads as TGTGCCAGCAGCCAAGATTACCCTTCCGAGCAGTACTTC.

This CDR3 is CASSPVGKGGNTEAFF. The CDR3 DNA reads as TGTGCCAGCAGCCCAGTCGGAAAAGGGGGTAACACTGAAGCTTTCTTT. The chain combines TRBV7-9 with TRBJ1-1, with D maybe TRBD1 (6 bases). V was shortened by 5 bases and J by 2 bases, with 18 bases between the two germline ends. CDR1 is SEHNR, CDR2 FQNEAQ, per germline (reference sequence). This CDR3 comprises 16 residues.

This chain links TRBV2 with TRBJ1-5; D gene ambiguous. V was shortened by 3 bases and J by 4 bases, with 13 bases between the two germline ends. CDR1 and CDR2 (germline): SNHLY, FYNNEI. This CDR3 contains 15 residues. The CDR3 DNA is TGTGCCAGCAGTGAGTCTCGTAGGGAAAATCAGCCCCAGCATTTT. This encodes CASSESRRENQPQHF.

J is TRBJ1-6 and V is TRBV4-1, with D maybe TRBD1 (6 bases). Between the trimmed V and J ends, which lost 0 bases and 1 base, there was a span of 13 bases. Germline CDR1 and CDR2: MGHRA and YSYEKL. The length of the CDR3 is 18 residues. DNA of the CDR3: TGCGCCAGCAGCCAAGAATCCGGGGGCGCATCCTATAATTCACCCCTCCACTTT. This gives the protein CASSQESGGASYNSPLHF.

The count of this clone is one. The rearrangement joins TRBV10-3 to TRBJ1-2; D may be TRBD1 (5 bases). CDR1 ENHRY and CDR2 SYGVKD come from the germline V gene. Deletions cut 2 bases from V and 8 bases from J, with 12 bases between. CDR3 size: 13 residues. Here the CDR3 reads CAISEGTPLGYTF. For the CDR3, the DNA is TGTGCCATCAGTGAGGGGACCCCCTTAGGCTACACCTTC.

This chain uses TRBV6-1 with TRBJ2-5; D unresolved. The CDR3 length is 13 residues. The V and J ends lost 1 base and 3 bases respectively, with 6 bases between them. Germline V gene lookup returns CDR1 MNHNS and CDR2 SASEGT. This chain's CDR3 is CASSEEQKETQYF. DNA for the CDR3: TGTGCCAGCAGTGAAGAACAGAAAGAGACCCAGTACTTC.

The rearrangement uses TRBV6-1 and TRBJ2-1, with D hard to call. This CDR3 has 14 residues. The germline V gene encodes CDR1 MNHNS and CDR2 SASEGT. The V and J ends lost 2 bases and 0 bases respectively, with 5 bases between them. CDR3 bases: TGTGCCAGCAGTGAATTCCGCTCCTACAATGAGCAGTTCTTC. This translates into CASSEFRSYNEQFF.

The chain combines TRBV5-1 with TRBJ2-3; possible D gene TRBD1, 6 bases. Trimming removed 2 bases from V and 1 base from J, with 11 bases in between. CDR3 length: 15 residues. Germline CDR1 is SGHRS and CDR2 is YFSETQ. The CDR3 DNA reads as TGCGCCAGCAGCTTTACAGGGTTGGGCACAGATACGCAGTATTTT. Protein sequence: CASSFTGLGTDTQYF.

This chain joins TRBV3-1 (or the pseudogene TRBV3-2) and TRBJ1-4; 7 bases are a match to TRBD1. The germline V gene has CDR1 LGHDT and CDR2 YNNKEL (reference sequence). This CDR3 region has 14 residues. The V segment lost 7 bases and the J segment 5 bases; nucleotides outside the gene matches: 7. The CDR3 sequence is CASMNRGENEKLFF. The DNA for the CDR3 is TGTGCCAGCATGAACAGGGGTGAGAATGAAAAACTGTTTTTT.

The chain couples TRBV29-1 to TRBJ2-5, with 8 positions matching TRBD1. The CDR3 is made up of 15 amino acids. Germline V gene data show CDR1 as SQVTM and CDR2 as ANQGSEA. The trim removed 7 bases at V and 1 base at J, leaving 11 bases unmatched. In DNA form, the CDR3 reads TGCAGCGCCGGCGGCGACAGGGGCTTCCAAGAGACCCAGTACTTC. Translation: CSAGGDRGFQETQYF.

This clone occurred once. The chain couples TRBV14 to TRBJ2-1; D remains unclear. CDR3 length: 14 amino acids. The V end lost 0 bases, the J end lost 3 bases, and 6 bases lay between the germline ends. Germline lookup yields CDR1 SGHDN and CDR2 FVKESK. The DNA for the CDR3 is TGTGCCAGCAGCCAAGATGTAGGCTACAATGAGCAGTTCTTC. It is translated as CASSQDVGYNEQFF.

The chain is built from TRBV4-2 and TRBJ2-3; TRBD2 might be the D (5 bases). CDR3 size: 17 residues. Germline CDR1 reads LGHNA; CDR2 reads YNFKEQ. V lost 4 bases and J 6 bases, leaving 23 bases between the germline ends. CDR3 residues: CASSPERTGVRPDTQYF. Here the CDR3 DNA reads TGTGCCAGCAGCCCCGAGAGGACCGGGGTAAGGCCGGATACGCAGTATTTT.

The chain employs TRBV11-2 and TRBJ1-2; no reliable D call. V was clipped by 4 bases and J by 5 bases, with 14 bases between them. This CDR3 spans 14 amino acids. Germline CDR1 is SGHAT and CDR2 is FQNNGV. This chain's CDR3 is CASSSVSRLYGYTF. In DNA form, the CDR3 reads TGTGCCAGCAGCTCAGTGAGTAGGTTGTATGGCTACACCTTC.

V and J are TRBV7-3 and TRBJ2-7, with unresolved D. V was trimmed by 0 bases and J by 2 bases, leaving 8 bases between them. Germline assignment: CDR1 SGHTA and CDR2 FQGTGA. The CDR3 covers 14 residues. In DNA, the CDR3 is TGTGCCAGCAGCTTAACGGCGGCCACCTACGAGCAGTACTTC. It translates to CASSLTAATYEQYF.

In this sample, this clone turned up once. The chain is built from TRBV5-1 and TRBJ1-5, with 9 bases identical to TRBD1. With 3 bases clipped from V and 3 bases from J, the junction kept 4 bases outside the gene matches. CDR1 is SGHRS and CDR2 is YFSETQ in the germline V gene. The CDR3 contains 15 residues. The CDR3 region has the DNA TGCGCCAGCAGCTCCGGACAGGGGATCAATCAGCCCCAGCATTTT. Translating gives CASSSGQGINQPQHF. Filled out from reference TRBV5-1 and TRBJ1-5, the complete variable domain reads KAGVTQTPRYLIKTRGQQVTLSCSPISGHRSVSWYQQTPGQGLQFLFEYFSETQRNKGNFPGRFSGRQFSNSRSEMNVSTLELGDSALYLCASSSGQGINQPQHFGDGTRLSIL.

The J gene is TRBJ1-2, the V gene TRBV6-5; 8 positions match TRBD1. The CDR3 loop spans 14 amino acids. V was clipped by 3 bases and J by 4 bases; unmatched bases: 4. Looked up from germline, CDR1 is MNHEY and CDR2 is SVGAGI. The CDR3 DNA is TGTGCCAGCAGTTATTCGGACAGGGCCTATGGCTACACCTTC. Translating gives CASSYSDRAYGYTF.

V is TRBV25-1 and J is TRBJ2-5; D call uncertain. Germline loops: CDR1 MGHDK, CDR2 SYGVNS. The CDR3 runs to 10 residues. V was trimmed by 2 bases and J by 6 bases, leaving 1 base between them. The CDR3 sequence: CASSEKTQYF. DNA for the CDR3: TGTGCCAGCAGTGAAAAGACCCAGTACTTC.

As regards this clone: Different DNA sequences within this sample yield the same CDR3. J is TRBJ1-1 and V is TRBV5-1; D not resolved. In germline, CDR1 is SGHRS, CDR2 YFSETQ. Trimming pared 4 bases from V and 0 bases from J, leaving 7 bases between. The CDR3 consists of 13 residues. For the CDR3, the DNA is TGCGCCAGCAGCCTAAACATGAACACTGAAGCTTTCTTT. Protein: CASSLNMNTEAFF.

This sequence joins TRBV12-3 or TRBV12-4 and TRBJ1-5; D is ambiguous. The CDR3 length is 13 residues. With 6 bases removed from V and 4 bases from J, the gap between germline ends came to 10 bases. CDR3 nucleotides: TGTGCCAGCAGCTACCCGGGGAATCAGCCCCAGCATTTT. This encodes CASSYPGNQPQHF.

This clone was counted a single time. The chain links TRBV20-1 to TRBJ1-4, with D hard to call. Trimming removed 3 bases from V and 10 bases from J, with 21 bases in between. The CDR3 sequence is 15 residues long. Per germline, CDR1 DFQATT and CDR2 SNEGSKA (reference sequence). The CDR3 reads CSASGGSLSNRKLFF. The DNA for the CDR3 is TGCAGTGCTAGTGGCGGGTCCCTTTCTAATAGAAAACTGTTTTTT.

The gene calls are TRBV28 and TRBJ1-2, with TRBD1 identical over 8 bases. The germline gives CDR1 MDHEN, CDR2 SYDVKM. The CDR3 totals 16 residues. V was pared by 2 bases and J by 0 bases, with 5 bases of the junction left unmatched. CDR3 region: CASSLPRTGTNYGYTF. In DNA, the CDR3 is TGTGCCAGCAGTTTACCCCGGACAGGGACTAACTATGGCTACACCTTC.

Worth noting for this clone: This same CDR3 is encoded by further DNA sequences in the sample. J is TRBJ1-1 and V is TRBV5-1; D is perhaps TRBD1 (6 bases). CDR3 length: 14 amino acids. The V gene's germline CDR1 is SGHRS and CDR2 YFSETQ. Trimming stripped 2 bases from V and 2 bases from J, with 10 bases between. As DNA, the CDR3 is TGCGCCAGCAGCTTTTCACAGGGTAACACTGAAGCTTTCTTT. It encodes CASSFSQGNTEAFF.

The chain links TRBV7-3 to TRBJ2-1, with D perhaps TRBD1 (5 bases). Germline CDR1 SGHTA, CDR2 FQGTGA. V was clipped by 5 bases and J by 4 bases, with 9 bases between them. The CDR3 runs 13 residues. The CDR3 nucleotides are TGTGCCAGCAGCCCAGGACATTACAATGAGCAGTTCTTC. It codes for CASSPGHYNEQFF.

V gene TRBV14 combines with J gene TRBJ1-2, with 7 positions matching TRBD1. Germline V gene sequence: CDR1 SGHDN, CDR2 FVKESK. Trimming removed 1 base from V and 2 bases from J; junction bases left unmatched: 7. This CDR3 comprises 16 residues. Here the CDR3 DNA reads TGTGCCAGCAGCCAAGTATGGGACAGCCAGAACTATGGCTACACCTTC. Amino acids: CASSQVWDSQNYGYTF.

The gene calls are TRBV10-2 and TRBJ1-2; TRBD1 aligns across 9 bases. Germline V gene sequence: CDR1 WSHSY, CDR2 SAAADI. V was clipped by 3 bases and J by 10 bases; unmatched bases: 9. The CDR3 extends over 14 amino acids. This CDR3 reads CASSDVGQGFYYTF. CDR3 DNA: TGCGCCAGCAGTGATGTTGGACAGGGGTTTTACTACACCTTC.

The chain employs TRBV5-1 and TRBJ2-7, with D maybe TRBD1 (6 bases). The CDR3 is 15 amino acids. CDR1 is SGHRS, CDR2 YFSETQ, per germline. Trimming stripped 0 bases from V and 2 bases from J, with 12 bases between. CDR3 in amino acids: CASSLEQGRPYEQYF. The CDR3 DNA reads as TGCGCCAGCAGCTTGGAACAGGGCCGACCCTACGAGCAGTACTTC.

There are a few counts of this clone. V gene TRBV4-1 combines with J gene TRBJ2-7; D is unresolved. Germline loops: CDR1 MGHRA, CDR2 YSYEKL. Trimming removed 0 bases at V and 0 bases at J, with 12 bases between. The CDR3 covers 16 residues. The CDR3 here is CASSQDSVAFSYEQYF. DNA of the CDR3: TGCGCCAGCAGCCAAGATAGTGTTGCTTTCTCCTACGAGCAGTACTTC.

This clone was recorded only once. The chain employs TRBV12-3 or TRBV12-4 and TRBJ2-2, with unresolved D. Trimming removed 6 bases from V and 2 bases from J, with 4 bases in between. The CDR3 is 12 amino acids. CDR3 sequence reads: CASRSNTGELFF. The DNA of the CDR3 is TGTGCCAGCAGGAGTAACACCGGGGAGCTGTTTTTT.

The CDR3 sequence: CASSFVSDNSPLHF. CDR3 sequence (DNA): TGCGCCAGCAGCTTCGTTTCGGATAATTCACCCCTCCACTTT. V is TRBV5-1 and J is TRBJ1-6; the D is unclear. Trimming took 2 bases from V and 5 from J, leaving 8 bases between them. The germline V gene encodes CDR1 SGHRS and CDR2 YFSETQ. The CDR3 covers 14 residues.